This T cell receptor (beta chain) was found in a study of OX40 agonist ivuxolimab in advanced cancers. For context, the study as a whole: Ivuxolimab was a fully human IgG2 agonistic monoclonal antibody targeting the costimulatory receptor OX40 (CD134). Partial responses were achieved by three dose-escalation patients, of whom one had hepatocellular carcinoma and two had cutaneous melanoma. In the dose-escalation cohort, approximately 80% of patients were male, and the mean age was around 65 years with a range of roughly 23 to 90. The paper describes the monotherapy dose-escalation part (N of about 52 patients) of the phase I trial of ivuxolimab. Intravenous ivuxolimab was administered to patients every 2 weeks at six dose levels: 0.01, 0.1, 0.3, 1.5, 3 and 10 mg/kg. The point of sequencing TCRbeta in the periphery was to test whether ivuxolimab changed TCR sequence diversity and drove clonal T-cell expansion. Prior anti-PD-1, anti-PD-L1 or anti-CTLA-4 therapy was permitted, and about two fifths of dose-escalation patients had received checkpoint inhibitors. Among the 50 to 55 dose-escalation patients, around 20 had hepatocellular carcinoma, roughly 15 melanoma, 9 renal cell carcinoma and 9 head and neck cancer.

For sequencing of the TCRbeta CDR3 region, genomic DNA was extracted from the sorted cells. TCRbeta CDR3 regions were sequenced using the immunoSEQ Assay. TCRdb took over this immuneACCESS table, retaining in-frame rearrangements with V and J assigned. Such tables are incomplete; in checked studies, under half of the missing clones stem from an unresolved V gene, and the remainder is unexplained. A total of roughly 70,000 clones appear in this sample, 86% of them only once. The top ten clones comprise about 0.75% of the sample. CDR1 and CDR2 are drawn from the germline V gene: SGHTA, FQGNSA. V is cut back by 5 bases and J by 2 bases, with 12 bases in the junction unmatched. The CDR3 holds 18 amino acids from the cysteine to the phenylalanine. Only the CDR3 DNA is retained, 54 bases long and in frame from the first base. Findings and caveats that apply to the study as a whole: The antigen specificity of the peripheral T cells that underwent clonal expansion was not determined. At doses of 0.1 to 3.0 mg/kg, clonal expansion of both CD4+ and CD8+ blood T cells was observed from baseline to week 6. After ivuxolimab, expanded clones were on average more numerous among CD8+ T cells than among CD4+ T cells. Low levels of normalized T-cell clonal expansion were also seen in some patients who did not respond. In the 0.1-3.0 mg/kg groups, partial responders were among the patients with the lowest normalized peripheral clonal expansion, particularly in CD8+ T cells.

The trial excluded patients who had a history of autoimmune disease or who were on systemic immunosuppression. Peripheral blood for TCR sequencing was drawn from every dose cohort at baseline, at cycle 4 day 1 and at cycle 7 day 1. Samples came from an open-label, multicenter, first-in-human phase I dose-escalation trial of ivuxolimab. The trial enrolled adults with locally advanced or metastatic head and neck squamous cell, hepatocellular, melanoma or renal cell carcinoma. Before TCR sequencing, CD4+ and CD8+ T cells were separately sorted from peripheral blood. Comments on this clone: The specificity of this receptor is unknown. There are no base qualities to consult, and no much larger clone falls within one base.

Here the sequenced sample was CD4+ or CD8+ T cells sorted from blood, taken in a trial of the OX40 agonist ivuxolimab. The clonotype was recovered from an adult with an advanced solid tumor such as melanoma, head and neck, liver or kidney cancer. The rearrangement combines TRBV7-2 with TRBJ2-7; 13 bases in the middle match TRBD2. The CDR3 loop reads CASSPRRLTSGGAYEQYF. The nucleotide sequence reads TGTGCCAGCAGCCCGCGGAGACTAACTAGCGGGGGGGCCTACGAGCAGTACTTC.